The 21 T cell receptor beta chains below come from one sample, sequenced in a study of shared T cell receptors in the human thymus. Clones were sequenced by immunoSEQ multiplex PCR, and TCRdb holds only the in-frame ones, with some missing. The sample shows roughly 710,000 clones, roughly 85% of them seen only once. This sample was also put to use in a study of human thymus T cells.

The sequencing input was thymocytes. The receptors derive from a girl under three years old with a congenital heart defect.

The genes are TRBV9 and TRBJ1-4, with TRBD1 identical over 9 bases. The CDR3 sequence is 15 residues long. Germline V gene sequence: CDR1 SGDLS, CDR2 YYNGEE. With 3 bases clipped from V and 7 bases from J, the junction kept 7 bases outside the gene matches. The CDR3: CASSGPGTGSEKLFF. The DNA of the CDR3 is TGTGCCAGCAGCGGACCCGGGACAGGGTCTGAAAAACTGTTTTTT.

The V call is TRBV6-4, the J call TRBJ1-5; TRBD1 is a possible D gene (5 bases). Germline lookup yields CDR1 MRHNA and CDR2 SNTAGT. Deletions cut 3 bases from V and 7 bases from J, with 10 bases between. This CDR3 region has 13 residues. CDR3 nucleotides: TGTGCCAGCAGTGAGAAAAGGGGACAGCCCCAGCATTTT. Residues: CASSEKRGQPQHF.

This clone came up a few times. The CDR3 region is CAILYRGTEAFF. CDR3 sequence (DNA): TGTGCCATCCTATACCGGGGGACTGAAGCTTTCTTT. The chain uses TRBV27 and TRBJ1-1; TRBD1 is a possible D gene (5 bases). The length of the CDR3 is 12 residues. Germline V CDR1 and CDR2: MNHEY, SMNVEV (reference sequence). V gave up 10 bases and J gave up 5 bases, with 14 bases separating them.

The gene calls are TRBV27 and TRBJ2-1; D is possibly TRBD2 (7 bases). Between the trimmed V and J ends, which lost 2 bases and 4 bases, there was a span of 18 bases. The CDR3 is 17 amino acids. Germline V gene lookup returns CDR1 MNHEY and CDR2 SMNVEV (reference sequence). DNA of the CDR3: TGTGCCAGCAGTTTAGTCCATAGTAGGGGGGGTTACAATGAGCAGTTCTTC. Protein sequence: CASSLVHSRGGYNEQFF.

This clone was recorded only once. The rearrangement uses TRBV7-8 and TRBJ1-6, with no clear D. Germline CDR1 and CDR2: SGHVS and FQNEAQ. The CDR3 runs 15 residues. Trimming shortened V by 4 bases and J by 8 bases, and 15 bases separated the two germline ends. Written as DNA, the CDR3 is TGTGCCAGCAGCTCCCGGGAATCGAAGGATTCACCCCTCCACTTT. Amino acid sequence: CASSSRESKDSPLHF. Combining the CDR3 with reference TRBV7-8 and TRBJ1-6 gives the whole variable domain GAGVSQSPRYKVAKRGQDVALRCDPISGHVSLFWYQQALGQGPEFLTYFQNEAQLDKSGLPSDRFFAERPEGSVSTLKIQRTQQEDSAVYLCASSSRESKDSPLHFGNGTRLTVT.

The chain couples TRBV27 to TRBJ1-1; no firm D call. Germline assignment: CDR1 MNHEY and CDR2 SMNVEV (reference sequence). The germline V and J ends were trimmed by 5 bases and 3 bases, with 16 bases remaining between them. This CDR3 is built from 15 residues. The CDR3 coding sequence is TGTGCCAGCAGTCCGACGAGGAGGTGGCACACTGAAGCTTTCTTT. Encoded protein: CASSPTRRWHTEAFF.

This sequence joins TRBV10-3 and TRBJ1-3; tentatively, D is TRBD1 (5 bases). V was pared by 2 bases and J by 0 bases, with 11 bases between. Germline V gene lookup returns CDR1 ENHRY and CDR2 SYGVKD. The CDR3 loop spans 16 amino acids. This CDR3 is CAISEGAASSGNTIYF. CDR3 nucleotide sequence: TGTGCCATCAGTGAGGGGGCGGCGAGCTCTGGAAACACCATATATTTT.

Turning to this clone: At one boundary the junction diverges from the germline segment, which might be a read error. This CDR3 is also generated by other DNA sequences in the sample. The rearrangement links TRBV25-1 to TRBJ1-6; D perhaps matches TRBD1 (6 bases). The CDR3 contains 16 residues. The V gene's germline CDR1 is MGHDK and CDR2 SYGVNS. CDR3 region: CASSEDRSSYNSPLHF. The CDR3 region has the DNA TGTGCCAGCAGTGAGGACAGAAGCTCCTATAATTCCCCCCTCCACTTT.

This clone came up a few times. An end of the junction does not agree with germline; a read error may underlie this. This chain joins TRBV2 and TRBJ2-4; 8 bases match TRBD2. From germline, CDR1 is SNHLY and CDR2 FYNNEI. CDR3 length: 14 amino acids. CDR3 bases: TGTGCCAGCAGGACTAGCGATTCCCGTTACGTCTGGGGCTTC. Its protein is CASRTSDSRYVWGF.

V and J are TRBV4-1 and TRBJ2-7; tentative D call: TRBD2 (5 bases). The CDR3 is 16 amino acids. CDR1 and CDR2 (germline): MGHRA, YSYEKL. The germline V and J ends were trimmed by 8 bases and 1 base, with 21 bases remaining between them. The CDR3 loop reads CASAGQAPRGSYEQYF. The DNA of the CDR3 is TGCGCCAGCGCGGGCCAAGCTCCCCGTGGTTCCTACGAGCAGTACTTC.

CDR3 sequence reads: CASSRKRGSTDTQYF. DNA of the CDR3: TGTGCCAGCAGCCGTAAGCGGGGGAGCACAGATACGCAGTATTTT. The genes are TRBV7-2 and TRBJ2-3; TRBD2 matches 8 bases. The CDR3 extends over 15 amino acids. The V and J ends lost 5 bases and 0 bases, in that order; junction bases with no gene match: 4. The germline CDR1 and CDR2 sequences are SGHTA and FQGNSA.

Turning to this clone: At the DNA level, this CDR3 is encoded by other sequences in the same sample as well. V gene TRBV19 combines with J gene TRBJ1-5; no definite D call. The CDR3 has 13 residues. Germline CDR1 is LNHDA and CDR2 is SQIVND (reference sequence). V was trimmed by 4 bases and J by 3 bases, leaving 7 bases between them. Here the CDR3 DNA reads TGTGCCAGTAGTAAACACCCCAATCAGCCCCAGCATTTT. It translates to CASSKHPNQPQHF.

The V gene is TRBV6-6, the J gene TRBJ2-3, with D possibly being TRBD2 (5 bases). Germline V CDR1 and CDR2: MNHNY, SVGAGI (reference sequence). CDR3 length: 15 residues. The V end lost 6 bases, the J end lost 0 bases, and 13 bases lay between the germline ends. The CDR3 here is CASSPAEISTDTQYF. The DNA of the CDR3 is TGTGCCAGCAGCCCAGCGGAAATCAGCACAGATACGCAGTATTTT.

The chain is built from TRBV7-7 and TRBJ2-1, with a possible D match to TRBD1 (6 bases). The V gene's germline CDR1 is SSHAT and CDR2 FNYEAQ (reference sequence). The V gene lost 2 bases and the J gene lost 6 bases, with 11 bases spanning the gap. The CDR3 totals 14 residues. The CDR3 is CASSLQGPGNEQFF. The CDR3 DNA reads as TGTGCCAGCAGCTTACAGGGGCCGGGCAATGAGCAGTTCTTC.

The V and J genes are TRBV5-1 and TRBJ1-4; D possibly corresponds to TRBD1 (6 bases). The CDR3 extends over 15 amino acids. Trimming stripped 0 bases from V and 8 bases from J, with 14 bases between. Germline V CDR1 and CDR2: SGHRS, YFSETQ. CDR3 sequence: CASSLDGGGEEKLFF. CDR3 coding DNA: TGCGCCAGCAGCTTGGATGGAGGGGGGGAAGAAAAACTGTTTTTT.

The chain combines TRBV11-2 with TRBJ2-3; the D gene is possibly TRBD1 (6 bases). Germline V lookup: CDR1 SGHAT, CDR2 FQNNGV. Trimming stripped 5 bases from V and 5 bases from J, with 17 bases between. This CDR3 is built from 15 residues. CDR3 in amino acids: CASSTPTGLKDTQYF. In DNA, the CDR3 is TGTGCCAGCAGCACACCCACAGGGCTCAAAGATACGCAGTATTTT.

This chain's CDR3 is CASSEGDSYGYTF. The CDR3 nucleotides are TGTGCCAGCAGTGAAGGGGACAGCTATGGCTACACCTTC. The V call is TRBV2, the J call TRBJ1-2; 7 bases are shared with TRBD1. Germline V gene data show CDR1 as SNHLY and CDR2 as FYNNEI. Trimming removed 1 base from V and 4 bases from J; junction bases left unmatched: 0. The CDR3 totals 13 residues.

This clone came up a few times. V is TRBV4-3 and J is TRBJ2-6; tentatively, D is TRBD2 (6 bases). The CDR3 sequence is 15 residues long. The V and J ends lost 0 bases and 4 bases respectively, with 7 bases between them. CDR1 and CDR2 (germline): LGHNA, YSLEER. For the CDR3, the DNA is TGCGCCAGCAGCCAAGATGGAGGGGGGGCCAACGTCCTGACTTTC. Protein: CASSQDGGGANVLTF.

The chain carries TRBV19 and TRBJ2-3; 8 bases map to TRBD1. This CDR3 region has 17 residues. With V trimmed by 5 bases and J by 6 bases, 16 bases remained unmatched. Germline CDR1 is LNHDA and CDR2 is SQIVND (reference sequence). DNA of the CDR3: TGTGCCAGTAGTCCGGACAGGGATGGGTCCGGGTCGGATACGCAGTATTTT. Amino acids: CASSPDRDGSGSDTQYF. The complete variable domain, with remaining parts taken from reference TRBV19 and TRBJ2-3, reads DGGITQSPKYLFRKEGQNVTLSCEQNLNHDAMYWYRQDPGQGLRLIYYSQIVNDFQKGDIAEGYSVSREKKESFPLTVTSAQKNPTAFYLCASSPDRDGSGSDTQYFGPGTRLTVL.

A few counts support this clone. The chain has TRBV29-1 and TRBJ2-1, with TRBD2 matching 7 bases. The CDR3 consists of 13 residues. V lost 7 bases, J lost 6 bases, and 9 bases stayed unmatched. Germline assignment: CDR1 SQVTM and CDR2 ANQGSEA. The CDR3 DNA is TGCAGCGCCCGGGACTATTCCCTCAATGAGCAGTTCTTC. It is translated as CSARDYSLNEQFF.

The chain uses TRBV25-1 and TRBJ1-2, with D perhaps matching TRBD1 (5 bases). With 4 bases removed from V and 2 bases from J, the gap between germline ends came to 17 bases. This CDR3 comprises 16 residues. Germline-derived CDR1 and CDR2 are MGHDK and SYGVNS. CDR3 in amino acids: CASSGYAPDRNYGYTF. The CDR3 DNA reads TGTGCCAGCAGTGGCTACGCACCTGACAGAAACTATGGCTACACCTTC.